This T cell receptor beta chain was profiled in a study of beta chain features in type 1 diabetes. The single heparinised draw taken from each donor contained about 120 mL of blood on average. Study-level findings and limits: Significant though moderate, a shortening of TCRB CDR3s appeared in all four CD4+ subsets of Type 1 diabetes patients. HLA influence on TCRB rearrangement stayed unresolved here.

A few counts support this clone. What it binds is not known. This CDR3 region has 14 residues. The V segment lost 6 bases and the J segment 7 bases; nucleotides outside the gene matches: 7. Germline V gene lookup returns CDR1 MNHEY and CDR2 SVGAGI. Isolated RNA was reverse transcribed in full, so expressed TCRB transcripts were sequenced. Method: immunoSEQ multiplex PCR; TCRdb's copy keeps in-frame clones and lacks some. The sample consists of some 700,000 clones, roughly an eighth of them appearing once. The genes are TRBV6-5 and TRBJ1-4; 8 nucleotides match TRBD1. The specimen sequenced was naive CD4+ T cells from blood. This clonotype was obtained from a man in his late teens or twenties with type 1 diabetes. CDR3 DNA: TGTGCCAGCAGCACAGGACAGGGAAGTGAAAAACTGTTTTTT. The encoded protein is CASSTGQGSEKLFF.